Listed below are T cell receptor beta chains from one sample, sequenced in a study of blood T cells in healthy people across ages. TCRdb re-analysed the 5' RACE reads in MiXCR, keeping a single row per CDR3 protein. Of hundreds of thousands of distinct CDR3 sequences detected, roughly 30% appear once; the ten largest clones hold approximately 14%. Material for sequencing was blood. The receptors derive from a woman at least 80 years old in good health. CDR3s include the opening cysteine and the closing phenylalanine or tryptophan. Each record gives: clone size, J gene, V gene, D gene, CDR3 protein, CDR3 DNA. The D gene is left open where the match is weak. Clone size, where shown, is once, few, many, or a class for clones that have expanded.

size: once
J: TRBJ2-3
V: TRBV30
D: NA
CDR3: CAWTLGPDTQYF
DNA: TGTGCCTGGACCCTGGGACCTGATACGCAGTATTTT

size: many
J: TRBJ1-6
V: TRBV20-1
D: TRBD1
CDR3: CSARDRDRVNSPLHF
DNA: TGCAGTGCTAGAGATAGGGACAGGGTTAACTCACCCCTCCACTTT

size: NA
J: TRBJ2-7
V: TRBV15
D: NA
CDR3: CATSRGRPGHRTYEQYF
DNA: TGTGCCACCAGCAGAGGTAGACCGGGACACCGAACCTACGAGCAGTACTTC

size: NA
J: TRBJ2-1
V: TRBV5-1
D: NA
CDR3: CASSLTGPIYNEQFF
DNA: TGCGCCAGCAGCTTGACGGGGCCCATTTACAATGAGCAGTTCTTC

size: many
J: TRBJ2-3
V: TRBV7-2
D: NA
CDR3: CASSLRWDPTDTQYF
DNA: TGTGCCAGCAGCCTGAGGTGGGATCCCACAGATACGCAGTATTTT

size: NA
J: TRBJ1-1
V: TRBV20-1
D: NA
CDR3: CSARDYKAPNTEAFF
DNA: TGCAGTGCTAGAGATTATAAAGCCCCGAACACTGAAGCTTTCTTT

size: many
J: TRBJ2-7
V: TRBV14
D: NA
CDR3: CASSQDRVKQYF
DNA: TGTGCCAGCAGCCAAGATCGGGTAAAGCAGTACTTC

size: NA
J: TRBJ1-1
V: TRBV7-9
D: NA
CDR3: CASSLYGEGAFF
DNA: TGTGCCAGCAGCTTATATGGCGAAGGAGCTTTCTTT

size: few
J: TRBJ1-2
V: TRBV9
D: NA
CDR3: CASSVAPQGDYGYTF
DNA: TGTGCCAGCAGCGTAGCCCCACAGGGAGACTATGGCTACACCTTC

size: many
J: TRBJ2-7
V: TRBV7-9
D: NA
CDR3: CASSFGTHFTYEQYF
DNA: TGTGCCAGCAGCTTCGGGACCCACTTTACCTACGAGCAGTACTTC

size: once
J: TRBJ2-7
V: TRBV20-1
D: NA
CDR3: CSARVRVGTYEQYF
DNA: TGCAGTGCTAGAGTGAGGGTAGGGACCTACGAGCAGTACTTC

size: NA
J: TRBJ1-5
V: TRBV28
D: TRBD1
CDR3: CASSRGQGEGQPQHF
DNA: TGTGCCAGCAGTCGCGGGCAGGGGGAAGGCCAGCCCCAGCATTTT

size: many
J: TRBJ2-7
V: TRBV27
D: NA
CDR3: CASSSRELRSSYEQYF
DNA: TGTGCCAGCAGTTCCCGAGAACTCCGGAGCTCCTACGAGCAGTACTTC

size: few
J: TRBJ2-2
V: TRBV7-2
D: NA
CDR3: CASSLEGATNTGELFF
DNA: TGTGCCAGCAGCTTAGAAGGGGCCACAAACACCGGGGAGCTGTTTTTT

size: NA
J: TRBJ2-7
V: TRBV6-2/TRBV6-3
D: NA
CDR3: CASSYIRGLSYEQYF
DNA: TGTGCCAGCAGTTACATCCGGGGGCTATCCTACGAGCAGTACTTC

size: NA
J: TRBJ2-2
V: TRBV10-2
D: NA
CDR3: CASSETRGPANTGELFF
DNA: TGCGCCAGCAGTGAGACCAGGGGACCTGCGAACACCGGGGAGCTGTTTTTT

size: NA
J: TRBJ2-7
V: TRBV6-4
D: TRBD1
CDR3: CASSYRDSPSYEQYF
DNA: TGTGCCAGCAGTTACAGGGACAGTCCTTCCTACGAGCAGTACTTC

size: many
J: TRBJ2-5
V: TRBV28
D: NA
CDR3: CASSTGEDETQYF
DNA: TGTGCCAGCAGCACAGGGGAGGACGAGACCCAGTACTTC

size: many
J: TRBJ1-6
V: TRBV6-2/TRBV6-3
D: TRBD1
CDR3: CASSYGTGGGSPLHF
DNA: TGTGCCAGCAGTTACGGAACAGGGGGCGGTTCACCCCTCCACTTT

size: NA
J: TRBJ1-2
V: TRBV5-6
D: NA
CDR3: CASSLALEGLYGYTF
DNA: TGTGCCAGCAGCTTGGCCTTAGAGGGCCTCTATGGCTACACCTTC

size: many
J: TRBJ1-6
V: TRBV5-1
D: TRBD1
CDR3: CASSLEQGAPQNSPLHF
DNA: TGCGCCAGCAGCTTGGAGCAGGGGGCCCCCCAGAATTCACCCCTCCACTTT

size: NA
J: TRBJ2-3
V: TRBV10-3
D: TRBD2
CDR3: CAISEAGGHGDTQYF
DNA: TGTGCCATCAGTGAAGCGGGGGGGCATGGAGATACGCAGTATTTT

size: many
J: TRBJ2-1
V: TRBV7-3
D: NA
CDR3: CASSLRQGAYNEQFF
DNA: TGTGCCAGCAGCTTAAGGCAGGGTGCCTACAATGAGCAGTTCTTC

size: many
J: TRBJ1-2
V: TRBV9
D: NA
CDR3: CASSVDYRNYGYTF
DNA: TGTGCCAGCAGCGTAGATTACAGGAACTATGGCTACACCTTC

size: many
J: TRBJ2-7
V: TRBV3-1
D: NA
CDR3: CASSLMGRSGEQYF
DNA: TGTGCCAGCAGCCTAATGGGACGGTCCGGGGAGCAGTACTTC

size: NA
J: TRBJ1-3
V: TRBV5-1
D: NA
CDR3: CASREGGSGNTIYF
DNA: TGCGCCAGCAGGGAGGGCGGATCTGGAAACACCATATATTTT

size: few
J: TRBJ2-1
V: TRBV18
D: NA
CDR3: CASSPPLRRNYNEQFF
DNA: TGTGCCAGCTCACCACCGTTACGGAGAAACTACAATGAGCAGTTCTTC

size: NA
J: TRBJ2-2
V: TRBV5-1
D: TRBD2
CDR3: CASSLVGGGANTGELFF
DNA: TGCGCCAGCAGCTTGGTCGGCGGGGGGGCAAACACCGGGGAGCTGTTTTTT

size: NA
J: TRBJ1-1
V: TRBV6-5
D: TRBD1
CDR3: CTSAGPGGGFSEAFF
DNA: TGTACCAGCGCGGGACCAGGGGGCGGCTTTTCGGAAGCTTTCTTT

size: few
J: TRBJ1-1
V: TRBV4-2
D: NA
CDR3: CASSQVRNTEAFF
DNA: TGTGCCAGCAGCCAAGTAAGGAACACTGAAGCTTTCTTT

size: many
J: TRBJ1-6
V: TRBV27
D: NA
CDR3: CASNRPGSPLHF
DNA: TGTGCCAGCAATCGGCCCGGGTCACCCCTCCACTTT

size: NA
J: TRBJ2-3
V: TRBV20-1
D: NA
CDR3: CSASTGTTDTQYF
DNA: TGCAGTGCTAGTACCGGGACCACAGATACGCAGTATTTT

size: NA
J: TRBJ1-6
V: TRBV14
D: NA
CDR3: CASSTNRVSPLHF
DNA: TGTGCCAGCAGCACGAATCGGGTTTCACCCCTCCACTTT

size: NA
J: TRBJ2-1
V: TRBV9
D: TRBD1
CDR3: CASSDSWTGGGEETQFF
DNA: TGTGCCAGCAGCGACTCCTGGACAGGGGGCGGGGAAGAGACCCAGTTCTTC